This passage covers 3 T cell receptor beta chains from one sample sequenced in a study of blood T cell repertoires in COVID-19. The assay was immunoSEQ multiplex PCR, and TCRdb's table has in-frame clones only and misses some. Of around 300,000 clones listed, over 75% are singletons. The sample comprised peripheral blood. The origin of the receptors is a woman aged 25 to 39 with COVID-19, enrolled during active disease.

The chain couples TRBV6-5 to TRBJ2-7; D may be TRBD2 (6 bases). From germline, CDR1 is MNHEY and CDR2 SVGAGI. The V end was cut by 5 bases, the J end by 2 bases, with 13 bases between. CDR3 length equals 14 residues. As DNA, the CDR3 is TGTGCCAGCAGTCGAATCGCGGGGCCCTACGAGCAGTACTTC. This translates into CASSRIAGPYEQYF.

The chain has TRBV5-1 and TRBJ1-1, with TRBD1 identical over 10 bases. The germline CDR1 and CDR2 sequences are SGHRS and YFSETQ. Unmatched junction bases numbered 9, after V lost 4 bases and J lost 0 bases. This CDR3 has 17 amino acids. The CDR3 region has the DNA TGCGCCAGCAGCCCCCGGGACAGGGGTCCCTTGAACACTGAAGCTTTCTTT. Translating it yields CASSPRDRGPLNTEAFF.

This chain joins TRBV6-5 and TRBJ1-4; TRBD1 agrees at 7 bases. The CDR3 sequence is 14 residues long. The ends lost 6 bases at V and 0 bases at J; junction bases unmatched: 1. Germline CDR1 reads MNHEY; CDR2 reads SVGAGI. CDR3 in amino acids: CASSDRATNEKLFF. CDR3 DNA: TGTGCCAGCAGCGACAGGGCAACTAATGAAAAACTGTTTTTT.